These 29 T cell receptor beta chains came from one sample sequenced in a study of shared clonotypes between healthy human individuals. The data were produced by immunoSEQ multiplex PCR, yet TCRdb's version contains in-frame clones alone and is incomplete. The data contain about 380,000 clones, approximately 97% of them singletons. Sequencing used memory CD8+ T cells sorted from blood. Subset reported: CD45RO+ cells pooled with CCR7-negative TemRA cells. The receptor set was obtained from a man aged 25-45 years in good health.

This rearrangement joins TRBV18 to TRBJ2-2, with TRBD1 matching over 9 bases. The CDR3 length is 15 residues. V trimming: 0 bases; J trimming: 5 bases; junction bases outside the gene matches: 1. In germline, CDR1 is KGHSH, CDR2 LQKENI. For the CDR3, the DNA is TGTGCCAGCTCACCACCGGGACAGGGTACCGGGGAGCTGTTTTTT. It translates to CASSPPGQGTGELFF.

The V call is TRBV4-2, the J call TRBJ1-1; 7 bases align to TRBD1. The CDR3 consists of 14 residues. Germline lookup yields CDR1 LGHNA and CDR2 YNFKEQ. The ends lost 3 bases at V and 8 bases at J; junction bases unmatched: 9. CDR3 in DNA: TGTGCCAGCAGCCATTATTTACAGGGGACGGAAGCTTTCTTT. As protein: CASSHYLQGTEAFF.

The chain has TRBV7-9 and TRBJ2-3; D could derive from TRBD1 or TRBD2 (5 bases each). The CDR3 covers 17 residues. CDR1 SEHNR and CDR2 FQNEAQ come from the germline V gene (reference sequence). Trimming pared 3 bases from V and 2 bases from J, leaving 18 bases between. The CDR3 here is CASSFSGRTLPTDTQYF. The CDR3 bases are TGTGCCAGCAGCTTCTCGGGACGCACCCTTCCCACAGATACGCAGTATTTT.

The V gene is TRBV18, the J gene TRBJ2-7; 9 bases map to TRBD1. Germline trimming cut 1 base from V and 4 bases from J; bases unmatched to any gene: 5. Germline V gives CDR1 KGHSH, CDR2 LQKENI. This CDR3 comprises 15 residues. CDR3 nucleotide sequence: TGTGCCAGCTCACCACAGCGGGACAGGGCGTACGAGCAGTACTTC. Protein: CASSPQRDRAYEQYF.

The chain employs TRBV6-1 and TRBJ1-6, with 9 bases matching TRBD1. The J segment lost 10 bases and the V segment lost 6 bases, leaving 7 bases of the junction unmatched. Germline CDR1 reads MNHNS; CDR2 reads SASEGT. This CDR3 spans 14 amino acids. The CDR3 DNA is TGTGCCAGCAGGCCGGGACAGGGAGAATCACCCCTCCACTTT. Protein: CASRPGQGESPLHF.

The chain is built from TRBV28 and TRBJ1-4, with TRBD1 matching over 8 bases. Trimming took 3 bases from V and 7 from J; bases not matched to a gene: 7. CDR3 length equals 15 residues. The germline CDR1 and CDR2 sequences are MDHEN and SYDVKM. The CDR3 protein is CASSFPGTGFEKLFF. The CDR3 coding sequence is TGTGCCAGCAGTTTCCCCGGGACAGGTTTTGAAAAACTGTTTTTT. Full variable domain (rest looked up from reference TRBV28 and TRBJ1-4): DVKVTQSSRYLVKRTGEKVFLECVQDMDHENMFWYRQDPGLGLRLIYFSYDVKMKEKGDIPEGYSVSREKKERFSLILESASTNQTSMYLCASSFPGTGFEKLFFGSGTQLSVL.

The chain couples TRBV2 to TRBJ1-1; possible D gene TRBD1, 5 bases. The germline V gene encodes CDR1 SNHLY and CDR2 FYNNEI. This CDR3 is built from 15 residues. The ends were cut back, 7 bases at V and 1 base at J, with 16 bases in the middle. The CDR3 DNA reads as TGTGCCAGCAACCCGACAGCCCCCACGAACACTGAAGCTTTCTTT. Translation: CASNPTAPTNTEAFF.

V gene TRBV5-6 combines with J gene TRBJ1-5; a possible D gene is TRBD1 (5 bases). CDR3 length: 14 residues. CDR1 is SGHDT, CDR2 YYEEEE, per germline. V lost 1 base, J lost 7 bases, and 12 bases lay in between. CDR3 nucleotide sequence: TGTGCCAGCAGCTTGATGGGGGTACGGCAGCCCCAGCATTTT. It translates to CASSLMGVRQPQHF.

The chain couples TRBV7-9 to TRBJ2-5, with TRBD1 identical over 9 bases. The CDR3 has 16 amino acids. Germline V gene data show CDR1 as SEHNR and CDR2 as FQNEAQ (reference sequence). V lost 5 bases to trimming and J lost 5 bases; unmatched junction nucleotides: 12. CDR3 amino acids: CASSRAGTGRLETQYF. CDR3 DNA sequence: TGTGCCAGCAGCCGCGCCGGGACAGGGAGATTGGAGACCCAGTACTTC.

This CDR3 is CASSDRQGANTGELFF. As DNA, the CDR3 is TGTGCCAGCAGTGACCGACAGGGGGCGAACACCGGGGAGCTGTTTTTT. The V and J genes are TRBV6-1 and TRBJ2-2; 9 bases are shared with TRBD1. The CDR3 is 16 residues long. The germline V gene encodes CDR1 MNHNS and CDR2 SASEGT. The junction had 2 bases not matched to a gene; V was cut back by 3 bases and J by 0 bases.

The V and J genes are TRBV19 and TRBJ2-1; 11 nucleotides match TRBD2. The CDR3 loop spans 18 amino acids. The V gene's germline CDR1 is LNHDA and CDR2 SQIVND (reference sequence). Trimming at V came to 6 bases and at J to 0 bases, leaving 10 bases not matched to a gene. The CDR3 protein is CASRGIKTSGSSYNEQFF. The CDR3 region has the DNA TGTGCCAGTAGGGGGATAAAAACTAGCGGGAGCTCCTACAATGAGCAGTTCTTC.

This clone was recorded once. Here the CDR3 DNA reads TGTGCCATCAGTGAGTCGGTTGCCGGGGAGCTGTTTTTT. Its translation: CAISESVAGELFF. The chain employs TRBV10-3 and TRBJ2-2; D is unclear. CDR1 and CDR2 (germline): ENHRY, SYGVKD. The CDR3 runs 13 residues. The V end lost 0 bases, the J end lost 6 bases, and 5 bases lay between the germline ends.

This chain uses TRBV5-1 with TRBJ2-3; TRBD2 matches 7 bases. The CDR3 extends over 14 amino acids. V lost 1 base to trimming and J lost 4 bases; unmatched junction nucleotides: 3. Germline CDR1 and CDR2: SGHRS and YFSETQ. The CDR3 region has the DNA TGCGCCAGCAGCTTGCCGGGAGGCTCAGATACGCAGTATTTT. Translating it yields CASSLPGGSDTQYF.

The V gene is TRBV2, the J gene TRBJ2-3; TRBD2 matches at 7 bases. The CDR3 is 14 residues long. Trimming at V came to 5 bases and at J to 2 bases, leaving 4 bases not matched to a gene. CDR1 and CDR2 (germline): SNHLY, FYNNEI. The DNA for the CDR3 is TGTGCCAGCAGTCCTACTAGCGTCACAGATACGCAGTATTTT. Residues: CASSPTSVTDTQYF.

V gene TRBV5-1 combines with J gene TRBJ2-5; 9 bases fit TRBD1. The CDR3 totals 15 residues. Germline V CDR1 and CDR2: SGHRS, YFSETQ. The V segment lost 2 bases and the J segment 5 bases; nucleotides outside the gene matches: 7. The CDR3 bases are TGCGCCAGCAGCTTCGGGGACAGGGTGGAGGAGACCCAGTACTTC. It is translated as CASSFGDRVEETQYF.

As regards this clone: The same CDR3 arises from other DNA sequences in this sample as well. V usage is TRBV18 and J usage is TRBJ2-5; D is undetermined. The germline CDR1 and CDR2 sequences are KGHSH and LQKENI. The CDR3 has 12 amino acids. Deletions cut 3 bases from V and 2 bases from J, with 4 bases between. The CDR3 spells CASSPLQETQYF. The CDR3 DNA sequence: TGTGCCAGCTCACCGCTTCAAGAGACCCAGTACTTC.

V usage is TRBV5-5 and J usage is TRBJ2-3; weak D call: TRBD2 (6 bases). CDR1 is SGHKS and CDR2 is YYEKEE in the germline V gene (reference sequence). The V gene lost 5 bases and the J gene lost 2 bases, with 12 bases spanning the gap. This CDR3 is 14 amino acids long. CDR3 sequence reads: CASRGRWDTDTQYF. The CDR3 bases are TGTGCCAGCAGGGGGAGGTGGGACACAGATACGCAGTATTTT.

The CDR3 bases are TGTGCCAGCAGTGGGCAGGTGAACACTGAAGCTTTCTTT. Translating gives CASSGQVNTEAFF. V and J are TRBV2 and TRBJ1-1; no clear D gene. V dropped 4 bases and J dropped 0 bases, with 6 bases sitting between them. The CDR3 spans 13 residues. Germline CDR1 reads SNHLY; CDR2 reads FYNNEI. Drawing the rest from reference TRBV2 and TRBJ1-1, the complete variable domain is EPEVTQTPSHQVTQMGQEVILRCVPISNHLYFYWYRQILGQKVEFLVSFYNNEISEKSEIFDDQFSVERPDGSNFTLKIRSTKLEDSAMYFCASSGQVNTEAFFGQGTRLTVV.

The J gene is TRBJ1-3, the V gene TRBV5-1, with D hard to call. Germline CDR1 SGHRS, CDR2 YFSETQ. The CDR3 runs to 14 residues. The V end lost 0 bases, the J end lost 5 bases, and 9 bases lay between the germline ends. CDR3 bases: TGCGCCAGCAGCTTGGAAGGAGCCCGAAACACCATATATTTT. Protein product: CASSLEGARNTIYF.

This chain uses TRBV4-2 with TRBJ2-7; the match to TRBD2 covers 9 bases. Germline V gene lookup returns CDR1 LGHNA and CDR2 YNFKEQ. V lost 1 base, J lost 3 bases, and 1 base stayed unmatched. The CDR3 runs 14 residues. DNA of the CDR3: TGTGCCAGCAGCCAAGCTAGCGGGGACTACGAGCAGTACTTC. This encodes CASSQASGDYEQYF.

This chain connects TRBV6-6 to TRBJ1-5; TRBD1 matches at 11 bases. V shed 4 bases, J shed 8 bases, and the junction held 7 bases outside the gene matches. The CDR3 length is 15 residues. CDR1 MNHNY and CDR2 SVGAGI come from the germline V gene (reference sequence). The CDR3 nucleotides are TGTGCCAGCAGTTCCGGGACAGGGGGGTTCGAGCCCCAGCATTTT. Translation gives CASSSGTGGFEPQHF.

The count of this clone is one. This sequence joins TRBV28 and TRBJ2-1, with 12 bases that match TRBD1. Trimming at V came to 4 bases and at J to 10 bases, leaving 11 bases not matched to a gene. From germline, CDR1 is MDHEN and CDR2 SYDVKM. This CDR3 is 16 amino acids long. The CDR3 protein is CASSSSGTGGFKEQFF. CDR3 DNA sequence: TGTGCCAGCAGTTCTAGCGGGACAGGGGGCTTCAAGGAGCAGTTCTTC.

V is TRBV5-5 and J is TRBJ1-5, with D tentatively TRBD1 (6 bases). CDR3 size: 16 residues. V gave up 4 bases and J gave up 0 bases, with 14 bases separating them. Germline CDR1 SGHKS, CDR2 YYEKEE (reference sequence). The CDR3 is CASSRIGTPSNQPQHF. The CDR3 DNA sequence: TGTGCCAGCAGCCGAATTGGGACACCTAGCAATCAGCCCCAGCATTTT.

The chain couples TRBV6-1 to TRBJ1-5; 8 bases fit TRBD1. J gave up 5 bases and V 5 bases, and 8 bases lay outside the gene matches. CDR1 is MNHNS and CDR2 is SASEGT in the germline V gene. The CDR3 contains 15 residues. The chain's CDR3 is CASSIQGENYQPQHF. The CDR3 DNA reads as TGTGCCAGCAGTATACAGGGGGAGAACTATCAGCCCCAGCATTTT.

The chain is built from TRBV15 and TRBJ1-5, with D maybe TRBD1 (5 bases). In germline, CDR1 is LNHNV, CDR2 YYDKDF (reference sequence). Trimming removed 0 bases from V and 5 bases from J, with 11 bases in between. The CDR3 is 15 amino acids. The CDR3 sequence is CATSREGVGDQPQHF. CDR3 nucleotide sequence: TGTGCCACCAGCAGAGAAGGGGTAGGTGATCAGCCCCAGCATTTT.

The rearrangement joins TRBV29-1 to TRBJ2-7, with D uncertain. The germline V gene encodes CDR1 SQVTM and CDR2 ANQGSEA. The ends were cut back, 4 bases at V and 5 bases at J, with 12 bases in the middle. The CDR3 spans 12 residues. CDR3 sequence (DNA): TGCAGCGTTGGGGGTTCTGTTAACGAGCAGTACTTC. It is translated as CSVGGSVNEQYF.

The chain is built from TRBV25-1 and TRBJ1-2, with D uncertain. This CDR3 is 12 amino acids long. Germline values: CDR1 MGHDK, CDR2 SYGVNS. Trimming cost V 3 bases and J 4 bases, with 6 bases left between them. CDR3 sequence: CASSDSGYGYTF. For the CDR3, the DNA is TGTGCCAGCAGTGACAGCGGCTATGGCTACACCTTC.

The V and J genes are TRBV5-6 and TRBJ1-3; the D gene is possibly TRBD1 (5 bases). Germline lookup yields CDR1 SGHDT and CDR2 YYEEEE. V was shortened by 3 bases and J by 4 bases, with 8 bases between the two germline ends. The CDR3 sequence is 13 residues long. Written as DNA, the CDR3 is TGTGCCAGCAGCTCGACAGCCGGAAACACCATATATTTT. The encoded protein is CASSSTAGNTIYF.

V is TRBV25-1 and J is TRBJ2-1; a weak D match, TRBD1 (6 bases). Looked up from germline, CDR1 is MGHDK and CDR2 is SYGVNS. The CDR3 consists of 14 residues. Deletions cut 4 bases from V and 6 bases from J, with 13 bases between. The CDR3 region is CASSGWQGTNEQFF. CDR3 in DNA: TGTGCCAGCAGTGGGTGGCAGGGGACCAATGAGCAGTTCTTC.